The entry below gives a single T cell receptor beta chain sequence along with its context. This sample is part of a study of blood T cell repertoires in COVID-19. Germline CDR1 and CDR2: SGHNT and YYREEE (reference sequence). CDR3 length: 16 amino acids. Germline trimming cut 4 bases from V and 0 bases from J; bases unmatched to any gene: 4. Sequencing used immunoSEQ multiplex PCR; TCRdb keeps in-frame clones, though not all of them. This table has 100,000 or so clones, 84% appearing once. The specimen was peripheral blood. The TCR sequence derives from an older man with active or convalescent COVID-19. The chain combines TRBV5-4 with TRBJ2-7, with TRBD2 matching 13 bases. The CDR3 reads CASSEGTSGASYEQYF. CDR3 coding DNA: TGTGCCAGCAGCGAAGGGACTAGCGGGGCCTCCTACGAGCAGTACTTC.